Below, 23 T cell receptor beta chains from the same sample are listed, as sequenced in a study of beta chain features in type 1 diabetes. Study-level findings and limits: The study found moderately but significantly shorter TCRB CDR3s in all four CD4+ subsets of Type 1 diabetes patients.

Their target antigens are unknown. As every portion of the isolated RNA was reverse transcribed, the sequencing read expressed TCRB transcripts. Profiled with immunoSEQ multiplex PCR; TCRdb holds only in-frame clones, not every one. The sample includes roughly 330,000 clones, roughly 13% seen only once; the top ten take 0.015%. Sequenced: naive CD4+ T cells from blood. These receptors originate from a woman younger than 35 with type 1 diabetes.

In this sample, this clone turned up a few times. CDR3 DNA sequence: TGTGCCAGCAGTTCAGATACCCTCAATGAGCAGTTCTTC. Translated: CASSSDTLNEQFF. The rearrangement uses TRBV28 and TRBJ2-1; D is uncertain. V lost 4 bases and J 6 bases, leaving 10 bases between the germline ends. The CDR3 has 13 amino acids. Germline CDR1 is MDHEN and CDR2 is SYDVKM. The whole variable domain, filled in from reference TRBV28 and TRBJ2-1, reads DVKVTQSSRYLVKRTGEKVFLECVQDMDHENMFWYRQDPGLGLRLIYFSYDVKMKEKGDIPEGYSVSREKKERFSLILESASTNQTSMYLCASSSDTLNEQFFGPGTRLTVL.

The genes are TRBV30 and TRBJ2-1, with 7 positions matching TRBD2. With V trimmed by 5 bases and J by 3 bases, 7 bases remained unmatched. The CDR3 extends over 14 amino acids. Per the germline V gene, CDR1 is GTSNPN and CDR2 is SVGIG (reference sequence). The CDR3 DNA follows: TGTGCCTGGCAGGTGGGGGGGTACTACAATGAGCAGTTCTTC. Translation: CAWQVGGYYNEQFF.

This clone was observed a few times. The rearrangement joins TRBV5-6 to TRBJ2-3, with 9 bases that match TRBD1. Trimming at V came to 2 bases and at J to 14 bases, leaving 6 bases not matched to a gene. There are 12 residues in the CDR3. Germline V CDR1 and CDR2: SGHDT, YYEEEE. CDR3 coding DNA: TGTGCCAGCAGCTTTCCGGGACAGGGTCTGTATTTT. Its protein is CASSFPGQGLYF.

CDR3: CASSSRETQYF. The CDR3 DNA reads TGCGCCAGCAGCTCCCGGGAGACGCAGTATTTT. The chain employs TRBV5-1 and TRBJ2-3; D may be TRBD2 (6 bases). The V end lost 3 bases, the J end lost 9 bases, and 8 bases lay between the germline ends. The CDR3 consists of 11 residues. The germline CDR1 and CDR2 sequences are SGHRS and YFSETQ.

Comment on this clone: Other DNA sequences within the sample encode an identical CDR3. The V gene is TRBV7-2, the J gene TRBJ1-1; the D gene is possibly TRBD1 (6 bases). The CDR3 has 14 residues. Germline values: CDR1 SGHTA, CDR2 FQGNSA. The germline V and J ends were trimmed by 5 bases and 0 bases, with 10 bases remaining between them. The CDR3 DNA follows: TGTGCCAGCAGCCGAGGACAGTTGAACACTGAAGCTTTCTTT. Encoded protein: CASSRGQLNTEAFF.

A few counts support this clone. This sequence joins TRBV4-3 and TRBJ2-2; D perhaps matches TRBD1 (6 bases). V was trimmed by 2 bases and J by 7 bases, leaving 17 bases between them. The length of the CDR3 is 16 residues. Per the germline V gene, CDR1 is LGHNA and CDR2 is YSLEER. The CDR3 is CASSQPPPGVHGELFF. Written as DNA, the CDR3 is TGCGCCAGCAGCCAACCACCCCCAGGGGTACACGGGGAGCTGTTTTTT.

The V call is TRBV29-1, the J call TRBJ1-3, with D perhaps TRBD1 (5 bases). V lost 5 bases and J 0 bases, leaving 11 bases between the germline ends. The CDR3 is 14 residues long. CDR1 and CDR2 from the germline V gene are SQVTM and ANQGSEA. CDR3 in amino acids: CSVPGGGSGNTIYF. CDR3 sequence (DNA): TGCAGCGTTCCAGGCGGGGGCTCTGGAAACACCATATATTTT.

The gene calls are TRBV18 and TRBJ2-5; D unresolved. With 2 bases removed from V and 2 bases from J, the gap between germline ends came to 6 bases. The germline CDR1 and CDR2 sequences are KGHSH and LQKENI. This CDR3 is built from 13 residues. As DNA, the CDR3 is TGTGCCAGCTCACCAGACTTACAAGAGACCCAGTACTTC. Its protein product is CASSPDLQETQYF. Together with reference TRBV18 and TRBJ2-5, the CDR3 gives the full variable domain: NAGVMQNPRHLVRRRGQEARLRCSPMKGHSHVYWYRQLPEEGLKFMVYLQKENIIDESGMPKERFSAEFPKEGPSILRIQQVVRGDSAAYFCASSPDLQETQYFGPGTRLLVL.

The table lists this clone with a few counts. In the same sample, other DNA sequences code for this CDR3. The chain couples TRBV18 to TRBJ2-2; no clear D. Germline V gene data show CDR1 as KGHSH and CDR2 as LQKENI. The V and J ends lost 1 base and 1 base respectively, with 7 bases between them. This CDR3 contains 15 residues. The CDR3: CASSPRQVNTGELFF. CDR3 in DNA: TGTGCCAGCTCACCACGGCAGGTGAACACCGGGGAGCTGTTTTTT.

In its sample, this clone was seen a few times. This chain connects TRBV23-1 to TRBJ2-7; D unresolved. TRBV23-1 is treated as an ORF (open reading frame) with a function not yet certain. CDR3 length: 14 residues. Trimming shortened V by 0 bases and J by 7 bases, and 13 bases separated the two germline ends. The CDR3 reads CASSQSWPVGEQYV. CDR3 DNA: TGCGCCAGCAGTCAATCGTGGCCGGTGGGAGAGCAGTACGTC.

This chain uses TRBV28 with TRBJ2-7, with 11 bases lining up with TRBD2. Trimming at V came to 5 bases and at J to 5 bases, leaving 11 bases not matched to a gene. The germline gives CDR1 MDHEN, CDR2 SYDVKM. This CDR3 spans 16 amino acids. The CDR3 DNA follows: TGTGCCAGCAGTCCCCCCGGAACTAGCGGGAGCCACGAGCAGTACTTC. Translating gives CASSPPGTSGSHEQYF.

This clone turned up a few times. CDR3 loop: CATAGRGYNEQFF. In DNA form, the CDR3 reads TGTGCCACCGCGGGACGGGGCTACAATGAGCAGTTCTTC. The chain links TRBV27 to TRBJ2-1, with a weak D call TRBD2 (6 bases). This CDR3 has 13 amino acids. Germline CDR1 and CDR2: MNHEY and SMNVEV (reference sequence). Between the trimmed V and J ends, which lost 10 bases and 3 bases, there was a span of 13 bases.

CDR3 sequence (DNA): TGTGCCAGCAGCTCAAACACAGATACGCAGTATTTT. This encodes CASSSNTDTQYF. The chain uses TRBV7-3 and TRBJ2-3; D unclear. Germline-derived CDR1 and CDR2 are SGHTA and FQGTGA. With 4 bases removed from V and 2 bases from J, the gap between germline ends came to 4 bases. This CDR3 comprises 12 residues. Supplemented by reference TRBV7-3 and TRBJ2-3, the full variable domain reads GAGVSQTPSNKVTEKGKYVELRCDPISGHTALYWYRQSLGQGPEFLIYFQGTGAADDSGLPNDRFFAVRPEGSVSTLKIQRTERGDSAVYLCASSSNTDTQYFGPGTRLTVL.

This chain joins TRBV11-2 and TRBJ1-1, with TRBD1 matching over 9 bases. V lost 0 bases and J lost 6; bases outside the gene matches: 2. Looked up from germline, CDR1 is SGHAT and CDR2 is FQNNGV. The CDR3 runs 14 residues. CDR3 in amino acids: CASSLEGQGAEAFF. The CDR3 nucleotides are TGTGCCAGCAGCTTAGAGGGACAGGGCGCTGAAGCTTTCTTT.

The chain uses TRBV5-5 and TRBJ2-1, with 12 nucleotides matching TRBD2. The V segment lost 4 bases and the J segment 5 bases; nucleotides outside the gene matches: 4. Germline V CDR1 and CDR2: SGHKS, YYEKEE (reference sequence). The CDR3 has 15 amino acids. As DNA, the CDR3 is TGTGCCAGCAGCACCAGACTAGCGGGGGACAATGAGCAGTTCTTC. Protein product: CASSTRLAGDNEQFF.

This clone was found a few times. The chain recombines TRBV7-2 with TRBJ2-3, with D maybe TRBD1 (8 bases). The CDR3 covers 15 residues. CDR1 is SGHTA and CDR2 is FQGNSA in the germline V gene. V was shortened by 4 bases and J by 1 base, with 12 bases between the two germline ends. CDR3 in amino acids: CASSSTGGGTDTQYF. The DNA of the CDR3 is TGTGCCAGCAGCTCAACAGGGGGGGGCACAGATACGCAGTATTTT.

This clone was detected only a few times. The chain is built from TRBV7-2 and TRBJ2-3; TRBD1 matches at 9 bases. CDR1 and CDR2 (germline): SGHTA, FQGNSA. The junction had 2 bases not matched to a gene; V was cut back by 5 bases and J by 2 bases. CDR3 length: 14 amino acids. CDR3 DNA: TGTGCCAGCAGCCTACAGGGGGCCACAGATACGCAGTATTTT. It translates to CASSLQGATDTQYF.

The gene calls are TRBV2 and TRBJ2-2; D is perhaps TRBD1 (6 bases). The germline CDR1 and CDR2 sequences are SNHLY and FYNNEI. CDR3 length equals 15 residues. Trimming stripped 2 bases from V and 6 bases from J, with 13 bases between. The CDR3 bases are TGTGCCAGCAGTGAACAGGGGATGGACCCCGGGGAGCTGTTTTTT. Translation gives CASSEQGMDPGELFF.

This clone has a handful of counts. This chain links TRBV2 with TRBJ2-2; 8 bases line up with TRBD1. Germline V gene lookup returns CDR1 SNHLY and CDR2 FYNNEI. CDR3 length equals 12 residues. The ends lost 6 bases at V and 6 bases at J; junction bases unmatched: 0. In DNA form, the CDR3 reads TGTGCCAGCAGGACAGGGGCCGGGGAGCTGTTTTTT. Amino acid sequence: CASRTGAGELFF.

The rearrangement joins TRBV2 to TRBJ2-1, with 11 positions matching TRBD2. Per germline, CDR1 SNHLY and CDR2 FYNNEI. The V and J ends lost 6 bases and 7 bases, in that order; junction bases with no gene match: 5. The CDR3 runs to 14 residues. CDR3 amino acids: CASRVLAGVNEQFF. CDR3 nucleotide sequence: TGTGCCAGCAGGGTACTAGCGGGAGTGAATGAGCAGTTCTTC.

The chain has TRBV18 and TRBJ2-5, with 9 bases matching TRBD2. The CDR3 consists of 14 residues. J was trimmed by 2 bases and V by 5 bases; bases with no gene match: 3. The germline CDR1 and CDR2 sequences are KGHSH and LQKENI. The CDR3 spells CASSRTSAQETQYF. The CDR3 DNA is TGTGCCAGCTCAAGGACTAGCGCTCAAGAGACCCAGTACTTC.

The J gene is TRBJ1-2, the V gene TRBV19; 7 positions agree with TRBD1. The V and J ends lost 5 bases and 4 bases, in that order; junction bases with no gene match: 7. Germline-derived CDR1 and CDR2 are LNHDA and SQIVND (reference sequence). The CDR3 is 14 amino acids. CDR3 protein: CASSGQGVGYGYTF. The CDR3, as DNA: TGTGCCAGTAGTGGGCAGGGGGTAGGCTATGGCTACACCTTC.

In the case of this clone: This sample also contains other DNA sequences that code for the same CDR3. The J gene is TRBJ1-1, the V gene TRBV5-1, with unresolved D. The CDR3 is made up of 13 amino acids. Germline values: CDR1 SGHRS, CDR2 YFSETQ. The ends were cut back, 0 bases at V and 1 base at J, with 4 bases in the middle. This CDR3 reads CASSLEQNTEAFF. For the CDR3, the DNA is TGCGCCAGCAGCTTGGAGCAGAACACTGAAGCTTTCTTT.